Listed below are T cell receptor beta chains from one sample, sequenced in a study of CD8+CD57+ T cells in acquired aplastic anemia. In TCRdb, the reads were re-called with MiXCR into one record per CDR3 protein. The table shows 260,000 or so distinct CDR3 sequences, with 47% occurring only once. The sequenced sample was sorted CD4+, CD8+, or CD8+CD57+ T cells (not recorded which) from PBMCs. The receptor set was obtained from a human donor with aplastic anemia. CDR3s include the opening cysteine and the closing phenylalanine or tryptophan. A clone size is listed for some rows: how often the clone was seen (once, few, many), or a class if it is expanded.

CDR3aa	j_gene	len	v_gene	abundance
CASSYSGGTGELFF	TRBJ2-2	14	TRBV6-5	-
CASSISGLRDTQYF	TRBJ2-3	14	TRBV19	many
CASRSSGGWNTEAFF	TRBJ1-1	15	TRBV7-8	many
CASSLEVTSYGYTF	TRBJ1-2	14	TRBV7-9	once
CASTVTGSNQPQHF	TRBJ1-5	14	TRBV19	few
CASSDGQGFDTIYF	TRBJ1-3	14	TRBV2	many
CASSDDIAHYEQCF	TRBJ2-7	14	TRBV10-1	-
CASGRTSGREQYF	TRBJ2-7	13	TRBV10-1	-
CASSLEGSLLNTQYF	TRBJ2-3	15	TRBV7-2	-
CASSPRDRVYEQYF	TRBJ2-7	14	TRBV9	-
CASTSGTSGTDTQYF	TRBJ2-3	15	TRBV6-2/TRBV6-3	-
CASSDLGGTEAFF	TRBJ1-1	13	TRBV6-4	many
CASSLVSEPSYNEQFF	TRBJ2-1	16	TRBV5-1	-
CASSEQTGGNEQYF	TRBJ2-7	14	TRBV6-6	few
CATSRDEGIGPQHF	TRBJ1-5	14	TRBV15	once
CATSDLLREQFF	TRBJ2-1	12	TRBV24-1	-
CASSHGGRLQETQYF	TRBJ2-5	15	TRBV7-3	-
CASSLNRGREKLFF	TRBJ1-4	14	TRBV11-2	-
CASSAGTGTNSPLHF	TRBJ1-6	15	TRBV7-6	-
CASSFGTLTEAFF	TRBJ1-1	13	TRBV27	many
CASSSTSGTGELFF	TRBJ2-2	14	TRBV7-9	many
CASSFRDRQTNQPQHF	TRBJ1-5	16	TRBV7-2	-
CASSVISRHLNTEAFF	TRBJ1-1	16	TRBV6-4	few
CSADLRRIGETQYF	TRBJ2-5	14	TRBV29-1	-
CASSQGLASSYNEQFF	TRBJ2-1	16	TRBV4-1	many
CASRVGTEAFSYEQYF	TRBJ2-7	16	TRBV12-3/TRBV12-4	few
CASSDWDRSETQYF	TRBJ2-5	14	TRBV12-3/TRBV12-4	-
CASSVDVGYTEAFF	TRBJ1-1	14	TRBV9	many
CASSPGTGSDTQYF	TRBJ2-3	14	TRBV7-3	-
CASSGSGTGAHLEQYF	TRBJ2-7	16	TRBV7-9	-
CASSQGGGPNTEAFF	TRBJ1-1	15	TRBV4-3	-
CASSDCPLGADYGYTF	TRBJ1-2	16	TRBV5-5	-
CASSLVQGYNSPLHF	TRBJ1-6	15	TRBV7-9	-
CAWSYRAADGYTF	TRBJ1-2	13	TRBV30	-
CASSLGLTEAFF	TRBJ1-1	12	TRBV27	-
CASSPNRNTGAFF	TRBJ1-1	13	TRBV7-9	-
CASSSQRTSGELFF	TRBJ2-2	14	TRBV7-2	-
CASSLSPKYEQYF	TRBJ2-7	13	TRBV7-9	many